This T cell receptor beta chain was captured in a study of blood T cell repertoires in COVID-19. The overall study: Researchers got acute and convalescent COVID-19 samples from the United States, Italy and Spain.

Germline CDR1 and CDR2: LGHNA and YNFKEQ. The junction had 1 base not matched to a gene; V was cut back by 1 base and J by 4 bases. The CDR3 totals 14 residues. Per the original methods: The assay estimated nucleated cells by amplifying reference gene primers. TCRdb keeps only in-frame clones here, not all; method: immunoSEQ multiplex PCR. That table supplies the V and J calls and clone size; D and trimming were determined from the DNA. This table holds over 150,000 clones, about 75% found once. Sequencing was done on a sample of peripheral blood. This TCR derives from a woman in her seventies with acute or convalescent COVID-19. The rearrangement joins TRBV4-2 to TRBJ2-3; the match to TRBD2 covers 8 bases. This CDR3 reads CASSQGTSSDTQYF. Written as DNA, the CDR3 is TGTGCCAGCAGCCAAGGGACTAGCTCAGATACGCAGTATTTT.